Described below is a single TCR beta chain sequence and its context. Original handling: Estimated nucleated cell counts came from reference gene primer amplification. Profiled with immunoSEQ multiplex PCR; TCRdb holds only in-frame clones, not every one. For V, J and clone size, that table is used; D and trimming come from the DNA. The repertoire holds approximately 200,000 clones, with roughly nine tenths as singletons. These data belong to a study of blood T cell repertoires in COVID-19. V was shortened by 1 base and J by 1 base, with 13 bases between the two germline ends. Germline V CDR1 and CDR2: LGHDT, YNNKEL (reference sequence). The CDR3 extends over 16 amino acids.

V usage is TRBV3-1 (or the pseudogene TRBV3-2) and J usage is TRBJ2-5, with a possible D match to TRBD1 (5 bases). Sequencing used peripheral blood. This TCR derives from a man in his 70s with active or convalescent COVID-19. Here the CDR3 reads CASSQAGSGPQETQYF. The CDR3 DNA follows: TGTGCCAGCAGCCAAGCAGGGTCAGGACCCCAAGAGACCCAGTACTTC.